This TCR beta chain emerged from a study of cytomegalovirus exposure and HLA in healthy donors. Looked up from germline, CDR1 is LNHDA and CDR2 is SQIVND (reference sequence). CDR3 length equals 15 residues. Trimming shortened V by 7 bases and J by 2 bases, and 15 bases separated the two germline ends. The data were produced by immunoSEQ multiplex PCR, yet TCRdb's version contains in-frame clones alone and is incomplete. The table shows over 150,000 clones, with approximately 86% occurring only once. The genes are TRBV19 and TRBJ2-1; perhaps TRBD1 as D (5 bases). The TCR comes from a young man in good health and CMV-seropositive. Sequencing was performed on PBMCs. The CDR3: CASNMRTRTYNEQFF. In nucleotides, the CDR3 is TGTGCCAGTAACATGAGGACACGTACCTACAATGAGCAGTTCTTC.